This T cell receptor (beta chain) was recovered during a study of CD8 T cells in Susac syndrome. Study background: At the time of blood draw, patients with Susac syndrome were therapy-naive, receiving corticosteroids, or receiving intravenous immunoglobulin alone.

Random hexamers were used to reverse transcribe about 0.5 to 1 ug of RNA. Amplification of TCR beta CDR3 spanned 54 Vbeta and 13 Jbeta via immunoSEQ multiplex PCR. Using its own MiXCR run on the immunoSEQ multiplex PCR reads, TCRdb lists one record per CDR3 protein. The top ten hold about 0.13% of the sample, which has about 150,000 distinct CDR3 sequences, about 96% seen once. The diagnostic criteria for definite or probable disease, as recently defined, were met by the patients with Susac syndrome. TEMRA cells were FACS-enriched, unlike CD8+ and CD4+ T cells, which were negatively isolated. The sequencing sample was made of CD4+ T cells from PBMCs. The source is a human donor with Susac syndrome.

CDR3 protein: CASSVRDRAYNEQFF. The CDR3 region has the DNA TGTGCCAGCAGTGTCCGGGACAGGGCCTACAATGAGCAGTTCTTC. The chain couples TRBV6-1 to TRBJ2-1, with 9 bases matching TRBD1. Germline CDR1 reads MNHNS; CDR2 reads SASEGT. This CDR3 is 15 amino acids long. V was clipped by 4 bases and J by 2 bases; unmatched bases: 3.